The text below deals with one T cell receptor (beta chain). Libraries were prepared by immunoSEQ multiplex PCR; TCRdb keeps only in-frame clonotypes and omits some of them. Of about 670,000 clones in the sample, over 80% were seen once. This sample is drawn from a study of blood T cell repertoires in COVID-19. Study in general: Samples of COVID-19 (acute and convalescent) were obtained from the United States, Italy and Spain.

V lost 1 base and J lost 1, with 13 bases in between. Germline V lookup: CDR1 LGHNA, CDR2 YSLEER. The CDR3 has 16 residues. This sequence was found in a woman between 18 and 30 years old with acute or convalescent COVID-19. The chain combines TRBV4-3 with TRBJ1-1; D possibly corresponds to TRBD1 (5 bases). The source material was peripheral blood. DNA for the CDR3: TGCGCCAGCAGCCAAGGCTCGGGGGAGGAGAACACTGAAGCTTTCTTT. This codes for CASSQGSGEENTEAFF.